This TCR beta chain was identified in a study of graft-versus-host responses after intestinal transplantation. Overall study context: Recipients had transplants, and these were multivisceral, liver-intestinal, or isolated intestinal. Recipients were all induced with anti-thymocyte globulin, then given tacrolimus and steroids for about three years.

On this clone: Antigen: not known.

Method: immunoSEQ multiplex PCR; TCRdb's copy keeps in-frame clones and lacks some. The table shows 40,000 to 55,000 clones, with roughly 90% occurring only once. From germline, CDR1 is SGHNT and CDR2 YYREEE (reference sequence). The CDR3 is made up of 16 amino acids. The V and J ends lost 10 bases and 5 bases, in that order; junction bases with no gene match: 16. The sequenced sample was unstimulated CD4+ T cells sorted from spleen or lymph node cells, obtained before transplant. This TCR derives from a human donor who was the organ donor for an intestinal transplant. The genes are TRBV5-4 and TRBJ2-5, with 11 bases that match TRBD2. CDR3 nucleotide sequence: TGTGCCTGTCAGTCCGGGACTAGCGGACGGGGGGAGACCCAGTACTTC. Protein sequence: CACQSGTSGRGETQYF.